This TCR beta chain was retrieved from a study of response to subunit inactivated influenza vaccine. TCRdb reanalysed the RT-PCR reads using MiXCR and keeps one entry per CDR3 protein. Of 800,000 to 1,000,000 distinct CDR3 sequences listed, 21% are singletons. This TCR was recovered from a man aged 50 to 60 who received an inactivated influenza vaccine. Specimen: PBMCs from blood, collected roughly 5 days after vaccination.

CDR3 sequence: CASSFLGGVTGELFF. The CDR3 DNA sequence: TGTGCCAGCAGTTTCCTGGGGGGCGTCACCGGGGAGCTGTTTTTT. The chain recombines TRBV6-5 with TRBJ2-2; either TRBD1 or TRBD2 may supply D (6 bases each). This CDR3 contains 15 residues. V lost 4 bases and J 4 bases, leaving 13 bases between the germline ends. Germline V CDR1 and CDR2: MNHEY, SVGAGI.